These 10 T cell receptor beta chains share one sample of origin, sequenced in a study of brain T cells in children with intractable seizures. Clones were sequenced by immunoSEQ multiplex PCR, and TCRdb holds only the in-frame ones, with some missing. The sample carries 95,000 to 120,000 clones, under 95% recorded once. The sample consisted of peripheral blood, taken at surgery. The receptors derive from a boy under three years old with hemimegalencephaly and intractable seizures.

Here the CDR3 DNA reads TGTGCCAGCACAGGACAAGAGAGCACAGATACGCAGTATTTT. Protein sequence: CASTGQESTDTQYF. The gene calls are TRBV7-9 and TRBJ2-3; TRBD1 is a possible D gene (5 bases). The V and J ends lost 7 bases and 0 bases respectively, with 11 bases between them. Germline V CDR1 and CDR2: SEHNR, FQNEAQ (reference sequence). This CDR3 spans 14 amino acids.

The chain's CDR3 is CASRLIGPVNQPQHF. The CDR3 DNA is TGTGCCAGCAGGTTGATTGGGCCCGTCAATCAGCCCCAGCATTTT. V gene TRBV28 combines with J gene TRBJ1-5, with D hard to call. CDR1 and CDR2 (germline): MDHEN, SYDVKM. Trimming stripped 6 bases from V and 3 bases from J, with 15 bases between. The CDR3 length is 15 residues.

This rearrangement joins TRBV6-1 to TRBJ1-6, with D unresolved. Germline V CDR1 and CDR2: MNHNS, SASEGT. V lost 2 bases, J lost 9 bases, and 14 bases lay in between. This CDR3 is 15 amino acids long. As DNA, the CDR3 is TGTGCCAGCAGTGAACACCGCCTGCGCGGTTCACCCCTCCACTTT. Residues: CASSEHRLRGSPLHF.

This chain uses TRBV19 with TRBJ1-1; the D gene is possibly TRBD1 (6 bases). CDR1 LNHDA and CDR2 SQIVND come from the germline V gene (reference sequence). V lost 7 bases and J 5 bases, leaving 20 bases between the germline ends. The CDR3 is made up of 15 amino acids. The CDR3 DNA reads TGTGCCAGTACCGAGAAACAGGGCCTTGGGACTGAAGCTTTCTTT. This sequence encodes CASTEKQGLGTEAFF.

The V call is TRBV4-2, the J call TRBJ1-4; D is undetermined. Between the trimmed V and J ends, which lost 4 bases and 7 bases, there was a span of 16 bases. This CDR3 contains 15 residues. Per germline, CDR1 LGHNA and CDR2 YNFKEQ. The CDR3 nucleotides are TGTGCCAGCAGCCGCCGCGGGGAATGGGGTGAAAAACTGTTTTTT. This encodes CASSRRGEWGEKLFF.

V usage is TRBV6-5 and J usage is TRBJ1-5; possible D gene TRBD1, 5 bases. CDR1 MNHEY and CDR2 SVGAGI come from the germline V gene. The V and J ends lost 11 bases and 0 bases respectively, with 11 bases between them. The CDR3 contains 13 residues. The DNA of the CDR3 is TGTGCCGCCCGGACACCTAGCAATCAGCCCCAGCATTTT. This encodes CAARTPSNQPQHF.

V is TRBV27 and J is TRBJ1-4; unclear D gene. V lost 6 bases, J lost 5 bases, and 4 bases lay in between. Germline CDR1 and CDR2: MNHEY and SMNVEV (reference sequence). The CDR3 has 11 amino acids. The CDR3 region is CASRGNEKLFF. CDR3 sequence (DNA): TGTGCCAGCAGGGGAAATGAAAAACTGTTTTTT.

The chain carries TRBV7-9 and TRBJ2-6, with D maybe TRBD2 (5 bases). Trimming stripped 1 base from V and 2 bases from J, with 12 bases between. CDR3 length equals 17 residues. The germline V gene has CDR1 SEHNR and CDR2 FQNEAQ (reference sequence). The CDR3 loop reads CASSLVDSGAGANVLTF. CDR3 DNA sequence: TGTGCCAGCAGCTTAGTGGACTCCGGAGCTGGGGCCAACGTCCTGACTTTC.

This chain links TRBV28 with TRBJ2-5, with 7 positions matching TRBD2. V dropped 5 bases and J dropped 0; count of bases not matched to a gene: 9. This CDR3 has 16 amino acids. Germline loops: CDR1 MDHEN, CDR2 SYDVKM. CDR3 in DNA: TGTGCCAGCAGTCCCAAACTAGCGACCAACCAAGAGACCCAGTACTTC. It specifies CASSPKLATNQETQYF.

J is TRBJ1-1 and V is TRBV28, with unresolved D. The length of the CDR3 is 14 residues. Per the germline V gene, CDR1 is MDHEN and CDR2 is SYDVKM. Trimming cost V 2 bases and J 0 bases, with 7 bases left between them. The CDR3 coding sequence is TGTGCCAGCAGTTTAATTTCCGTGAACACTGAAGCTTTCTTT. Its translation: CASSLISVNTEAFF.